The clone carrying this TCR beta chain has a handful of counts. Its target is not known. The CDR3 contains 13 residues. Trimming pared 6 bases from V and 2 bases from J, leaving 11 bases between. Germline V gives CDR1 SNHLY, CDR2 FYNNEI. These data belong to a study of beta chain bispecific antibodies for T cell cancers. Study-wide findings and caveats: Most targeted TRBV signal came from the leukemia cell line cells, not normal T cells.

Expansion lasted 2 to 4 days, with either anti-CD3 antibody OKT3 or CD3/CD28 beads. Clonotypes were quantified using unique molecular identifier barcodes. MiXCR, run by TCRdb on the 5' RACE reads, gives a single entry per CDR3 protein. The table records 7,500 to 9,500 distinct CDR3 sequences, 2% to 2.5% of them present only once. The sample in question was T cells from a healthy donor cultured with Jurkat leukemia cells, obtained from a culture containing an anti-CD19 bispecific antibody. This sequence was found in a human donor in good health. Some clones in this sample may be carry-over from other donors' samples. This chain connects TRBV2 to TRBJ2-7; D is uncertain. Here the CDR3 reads CASRDGGTYEQYF. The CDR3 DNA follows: TGTGCCAGCAGGGACGGTGGGACCTACGAGCAGTACTTC. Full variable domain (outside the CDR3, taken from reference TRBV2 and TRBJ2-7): EPEVTQTPSHQVTQMGQEVILRCVPISNHLYFYWYRQILGQKVEFLVSFYNNEISEKSEIFDDQFSVERPDGSNFTLKIRSTKLEDSAMYFCASRDGGTYEQYFGPGTRLTVT.